This is a list of T cell receptor beta chains from one sample in a study of memory CD4+ T cells and cytomegalovirus serostatus. TCRdb keeps only in-frame clones here, not all; method: immunoSEQ multiplex PCR. Of 60,000 or so clones listed, roughly 84% are singletons. Sample: memory CD4+ T cells from blood. The receptor set was obtained from an adult in good health and CMV-seronegative. Some clones in this sample may be carry-over from other donors' samples. Each CDR3 is given with its conserved first and last residue. A D gene is named only where the DNA matches it firmly. Only some rows state a clone size, as once, few, many or a class for expanded clones.

CDR3 protein: CASTPGTSFGEQYF
CDR3 DNA: TGTGCCAGCACCCCCGGGACTAGTTTCGGCGAGCAGTACTTC
D gene: TRBD2
V gene: TRBV2
J gene: TRBJ2-7
clone size: -

CDR3 protein: CASRRGGSGYEQYF
CDR3 DNA: TGCGCCAGTCGCAGGGGAGGGAGTGGCTACGAGCAGTACTTC
D gene: -
V gene: TRBV5-1
J gene: TRBJ2-7
clone size: -

CDR3 protein: CASSLAGEVGNQPQHF
CDR3 DNA: TGTGCCAGCAGCTTAGCGGGGGAAGTTGGCAATCAGCCCCAGCATTTT
D gene: -
V gene: TRBV7-9
J gene: TRBJ1-5
clone size: -

CDR3 protein: CAWSYTGTSNEQFF
CDR3 DNA: TGTGCCTGGTCCTATACCGGGACTAGCAATGAGCAGTTCTTC
D gene: TRBD2
V gene: TRBV30
J gene: TRBJ2-1
clone size: -

CDR3 protein: CASSLARGPYYEQYF
CDR3 DNA: TGTGCCAGCAGCTTAGCGCGGGGCCCCTACTACGAGCAGTACTTC
D gene: -
V gene: TRBV7-2
J gene: TRBJ2-7
clone size: few

CDR3 protein: CASSWGFWDHGNTIYF
CDR3 DNA: TGTGCCAGCAGCTGGGGGTTCTGGGACCATGGAAACACCATATATTTT
D gene: -
V gene: TRBV5-6
J gene: TRBJ1-3
clone size: -

CDR3 protein: CASASGRGEQYF
CDR3 DNA: TGTGCCAGTGCTAGCGGGAGAGGTGAGCAGTACTTC
D gene: TRBD2
V gene: TRBV19
J gene: TRBJ2-7
clone size: -

CDR3 protein: CASSQVGQGGGYEQYF
CDR3 DNA: TGTGCCAGCAGCCAAGTGGGACAGGGGGGGGGCTACGAGCAGTACTTC
D gene: TRBD1
V gene: TRBV4-2
J gene: TRBJ2-7
clone size: -

CDR3 protein: CASRSGGQPQHF
CDR3 DNA: TGTGCCAGCAGGTCGGGGGGTCAGCCCCAGCATTTT
D gene: -
V gene: TRBV27
J gene: TRBJ1-5
clone size: medium-sized

CDR3 protein: CASSLTPEGKNIQYF
CDR3 DNA: TGTGCCAGCAGCTTAACCCCCGAAGGGAAAAACATTCAGTACTTC
D gene: -
V gene: TRBV7-9
J gene: TRBJ2-4
clone size: -

CDR3 protein: CASSLGQAISGANVLTF
CDR3 DNA: TGCGCCAGCAGCTTGGGACAGGCCATCTCTGGGGCCAACGTCCTGACTTTC
D gene: -
V gene: TRBV5-1
J gene: TRBJ2-6
clone size: -

CDR3 protein: CASSLDPAKEQFF
CDR3 DNA: TGTGCCAGCAGCTTAGACCCCGCTAAGGAGCAGTTCTTC
D gene: -
V gene: TRBV7-9
J gene: TRBJ2-1
clone size: -

CDR3 protein: CALNGRTAYNEQFF
CDR3 DNA: TGTGCCTTGAACGGGAGGACAGCCTACAATGAGCAGTTCTTC
D gene: -
V gene: TRBV30
J gene: TRBJ2-1
clone size: -

CDR3 protein: CASSLGHEQFF
CDR3 DNA: TGTGCCAGCAGTTTAGGCCATGAGCAGTTCTTC
D gene: -
V gene: TRBV27
J gene: TRBJ2-1
clone size: -

CDR3 protein: CASSLVTSGRDAEQYF
CDR3 DNA: TGTGCCAGCAGCTTAGTGACTAGCGGGAGGGATGCCGAGCAGTACTTC
D gene: TRBD2
V gene: TRBV7-6
J gene: TRBJ2-7
clone size: -

CDR3 protein: CASSPSGRARDTQYF
CDR3 DNA: TGTGCCAGCAGCCCTAGCGGGAGGGCCAGGGATACGCAGTATTTT
D gene: TRBD2
V gene: TRBV14
J gene: TRBJ2-3
clone size: -

CDR3 protein: CASSISESTDTQYF
CDR3 DNA: TGTGCCAGTAGTATCTCGGAGAGCACAGATACGCAGTATTTT
D gene: -
V gene: TRBV19
J gene: TRBJ2-3
clone size: few

CDR3 protein: CASSFLAGNSNQPQHF
CDR3 DNA: TGTGCCAGCAGCTTCCTGGCAGGGAATAGCAATCAGCCCCAGCATTTT
D gene: -
V gene: TRBV5-6
J gene: TRBJ1-5
clone size: -

CDR3 protein: CASSADWTAPYGYTF
CDR3 DNA: TGTGCCAGCAGTGCTGATTGGACAGCGCCCTATGGCTACACCTTC
D gene: -
V gene: TRBV6-1
J gene: TRBJ1-2
clone size: -

CDR3 protein: CASSLQGTYEQYF
CDR3 DNA: TGCGCCAGCAGCTTACAGGGGACCTACGAGCAGTACTTC
D gene: TRBD1
V gene: TRBV5-1
J gene: TRBJ2-7
clone size: -

CDR3 protein: CASSFGPQETQYF
CDR3 DNA: TGCGCCAGCAGCTTTGGCCCCCAAGAGACCCAGTACTTC
D gene: -
V gene: TRBV5-1
J gene: TRBJ2-5
clone size: -

CDR3 protein: CSAPHPNRDEGTEAFF
CDR3 DNA: TGCAGCGCCCCTCACCCAAACAGGGATGAGGGAACTGAAGCTTTCTTT
D gene: -
V gene: TRBV29-1
J gene: TRBJ1-1
clone size: -

CDR3 protein: CASSGTSMSYEQYF
CDR3 DNA: TGTGCCAGCAGCGGGACTAGTATGTCCTACGAGCAGTACTTC
D gene: TRBD2
V gene: TRBV5-6
J gene: TRBJ2-7
clone size: -

CDR3 protein: CAGSSGSTYNEQFF
CDR3 DNA: TGTGCCGGTTCTAGCGGTTCTACCTACAATGAGCAGTTCTTC
D gene: TRBD2
V gene: TRBV2
J gene: TRBJ2-1
clone size: few

CDR3 protein: CPSPTGELFF
CDR3 DNA: TGTCCCTCCCCCACCGGGGAGCTGTTTTTT
D gene: -
V gene: TRBV21-1
J gene: TRBJ2-2
clone size: -

CDR3 protein: CASSWGTALSYEQYF
CDR3 DNA: TGCGCCAGCAGCTGGGGGACAGCCCTTTCCTACGAGCAGTACTTC
D gene: TRBD1
V gene: TRBV5-1
J gene: TRBJ2-7
clone size: -

CDR3 protein: CASSVDRVSGANVLTF
CDR3 DNA: TGTGCCAGCAGCGTGGACAGGGTATCTGGGGCCAACGTCCTGACTTTC
D gene: TRBD1
V gene: TRBV9
J gene: TRBJ2-6
clone size: -

CDR3 protein: CASSSQGQPVLYF
CDR3 DNA: TGTGCCAGCAGCTCCCAGGGACAGCCTGTTTTGTACTTC
D gene: TRBD1
V gene: TRBV7-9
J gene: TRBJ2-7
clone size: -

CDR3 protein: CASSLAGAGRDTQYF
CDR3 DNA: TGTGCCAGCAGCTTGGCCGGGGCGGGGCGGGATACGCAGTATTTT
D gene: -
V gene: TRBV7-2
J gene: TRBJ2-3
clone size: -